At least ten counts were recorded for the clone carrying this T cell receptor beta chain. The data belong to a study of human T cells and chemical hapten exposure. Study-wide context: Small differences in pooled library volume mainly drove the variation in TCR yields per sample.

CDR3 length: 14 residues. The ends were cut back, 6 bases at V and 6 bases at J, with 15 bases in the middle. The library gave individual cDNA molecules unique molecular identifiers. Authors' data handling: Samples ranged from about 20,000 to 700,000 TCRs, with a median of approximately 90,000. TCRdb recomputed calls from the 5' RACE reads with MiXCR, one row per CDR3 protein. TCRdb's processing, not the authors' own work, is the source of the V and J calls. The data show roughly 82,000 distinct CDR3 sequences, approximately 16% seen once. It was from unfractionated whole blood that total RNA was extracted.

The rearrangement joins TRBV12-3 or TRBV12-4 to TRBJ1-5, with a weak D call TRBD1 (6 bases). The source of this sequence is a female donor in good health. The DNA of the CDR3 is TGTGCCAGCAGAGGAGGGGGAGTTGGTCAGCCCCAGCATTTT. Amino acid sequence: CASRGGGVGQPQHF.